The T cell receptor (beta chain) described here comes from a study of OX40 agonist ivuxolimab in advanced cancers. Profiling relied on immunoSEQ multiplex PCR, and the TCRdb table lists in-frame clones only, not all of them. Of roughly 67,000 clones listed, 88% are singletons. The TCR sequence derives from an adult with an advanced solid tumor such as melanoma, head and neck, liver or kidney cancer. The sample here was CD4+ or CD8+ T cells sorted from blood, taken in a trial of the OX40 agonist ivuxolimab.

The DNA of the CDR3 is TGTGCCAGCAGTTACTCGCAGGGGGTGCCTGGGGAGCAGTACTTC. Translating gives CASSYSQGVPGEQYF. This chain uses TRBV6-5 with TRBJ2-7, with 7 bases matching TRBD1. The germline V gene encodes CDR1 MNHEY and CDR2 SVGAGI. Trimming removed 0 bases from V and 7 bases from J; junction bases left unmatched: 9. CDR3 length equals 15 residues.